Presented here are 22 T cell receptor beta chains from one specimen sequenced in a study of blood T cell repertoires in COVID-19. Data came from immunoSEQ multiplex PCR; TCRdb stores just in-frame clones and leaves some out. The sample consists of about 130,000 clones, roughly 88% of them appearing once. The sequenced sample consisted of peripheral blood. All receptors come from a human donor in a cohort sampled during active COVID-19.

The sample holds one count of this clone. The CDR3 loop is CASSPLPTSGSLTYEQYF. The CDR3 bases are TGTGCCAGCTCACCACTACCGACTAGCGGGAGTCTAACCTACGAGCAGTACTTC. The genes are TRBV18 and TRBJ2-7; 12 bases map to TRBD2. Losses at the gene ends were 1 base for V and 2 bases for J; bases not matched to a gene: 9. In germline, CDR1 is KGHSH, CDR2 LQKENI. The CDR3 has 18 amino acids. Full variable domain (rest looked up from reference TRBV18 and TRBJ2-7): NAGVMQNPRHLVRRRGQEARLRCSPMKGHSHVYWYRQLPEEGLKFMVYLQKENIIDESGMPKERFSAEFPKEGPSILRIQQVVRGDSAAYFCASSPLPTSGSLTYEQYFGPGTRLTVT.

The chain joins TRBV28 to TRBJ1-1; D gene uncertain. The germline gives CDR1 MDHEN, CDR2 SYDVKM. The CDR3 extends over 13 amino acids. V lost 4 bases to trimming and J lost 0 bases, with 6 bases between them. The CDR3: CASSSSLNTEAFF. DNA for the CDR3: TGTGCCAGCAGTTCTTCCCTGAACACTGAAGCTTTCTTT.

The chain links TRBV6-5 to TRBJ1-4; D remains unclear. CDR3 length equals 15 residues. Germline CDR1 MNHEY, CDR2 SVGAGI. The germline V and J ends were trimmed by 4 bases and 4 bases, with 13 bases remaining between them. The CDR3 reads CASSLTTALNEKLFF. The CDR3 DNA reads TGTGCCAGCAGTTTGACCACAGCACTTAATGAAAAACTGTTTTTT.

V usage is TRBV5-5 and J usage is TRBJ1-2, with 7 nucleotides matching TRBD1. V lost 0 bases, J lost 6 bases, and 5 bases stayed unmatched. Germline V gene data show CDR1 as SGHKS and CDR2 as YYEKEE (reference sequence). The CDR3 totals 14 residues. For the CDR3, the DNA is TGTGCCAGCAGCTTGGAGAGGGGGCCCCATGGCTACACCTTC. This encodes CASSLERGPHGYTF.

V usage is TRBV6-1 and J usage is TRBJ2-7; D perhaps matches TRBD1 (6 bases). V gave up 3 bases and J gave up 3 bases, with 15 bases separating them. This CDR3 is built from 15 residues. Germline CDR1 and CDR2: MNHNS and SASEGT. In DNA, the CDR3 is TGTGCCAGCAGTGACGCCGGGACACCTATCTACGAGCAGTACTTC. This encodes CASSDAGTPIYEQYF.

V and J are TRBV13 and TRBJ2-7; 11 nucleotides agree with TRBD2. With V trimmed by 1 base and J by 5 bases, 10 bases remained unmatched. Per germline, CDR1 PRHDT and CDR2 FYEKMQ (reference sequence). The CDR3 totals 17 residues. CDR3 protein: CASSLAPWASGRNEQYF. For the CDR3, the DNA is TGTGCCAGCAGCTTAGCCCCTTGGGCTAGCGGGAGGAACGAGCAGTACTTC.

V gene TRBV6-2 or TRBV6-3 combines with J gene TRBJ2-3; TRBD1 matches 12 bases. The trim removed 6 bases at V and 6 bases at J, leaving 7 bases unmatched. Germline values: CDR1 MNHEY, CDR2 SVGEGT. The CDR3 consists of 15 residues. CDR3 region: CASSLYGTGGDTQYF. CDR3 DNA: TGTGCCAGCAGCCTCTACGGGACAGGGGGCGATACGCAGTATTTT.

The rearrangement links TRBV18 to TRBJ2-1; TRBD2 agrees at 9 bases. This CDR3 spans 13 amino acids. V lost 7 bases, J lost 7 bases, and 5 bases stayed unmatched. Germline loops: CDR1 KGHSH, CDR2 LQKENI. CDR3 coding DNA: TGTGCCAGCTTAGCGGGAGTAGGGAATGAGCAGTTCTTC. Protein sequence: CASLAGVGNEQFF.

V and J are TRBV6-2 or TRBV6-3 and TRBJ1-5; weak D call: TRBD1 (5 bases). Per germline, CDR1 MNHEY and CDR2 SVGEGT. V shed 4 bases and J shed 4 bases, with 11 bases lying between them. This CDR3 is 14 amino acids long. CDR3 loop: CASSWAGWNQPQHF. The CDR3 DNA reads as TGTGCCAGCAGTTGGGCAGGGTGGAATCAGCCCCAGCATTTT.

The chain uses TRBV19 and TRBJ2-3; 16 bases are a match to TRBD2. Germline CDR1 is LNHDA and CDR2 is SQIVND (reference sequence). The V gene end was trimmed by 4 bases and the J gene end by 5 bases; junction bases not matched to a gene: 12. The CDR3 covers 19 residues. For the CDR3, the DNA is TGTGCCAGTAGTACCCAGGGACTAGCGGGAGGGACCCCGGGAGATACGCAGTATTTT. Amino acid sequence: CASSTQGLAGGTPGDTQYF.

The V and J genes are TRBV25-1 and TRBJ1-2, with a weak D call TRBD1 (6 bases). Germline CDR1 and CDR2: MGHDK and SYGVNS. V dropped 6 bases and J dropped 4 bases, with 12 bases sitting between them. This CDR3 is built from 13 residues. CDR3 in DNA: TGTGCCAGCAGGGTAGGACAGAGCTATGGCTACACCTTC. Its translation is CASRVGQSYGYTF.

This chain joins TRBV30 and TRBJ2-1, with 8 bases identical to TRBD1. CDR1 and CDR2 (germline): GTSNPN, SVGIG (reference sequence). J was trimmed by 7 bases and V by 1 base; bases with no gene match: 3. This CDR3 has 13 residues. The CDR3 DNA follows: TGTGCCTGGAGTGGGACAGGGAGGAATGAGCAGTTCTTC. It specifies CAWSGTGRNEQFF.

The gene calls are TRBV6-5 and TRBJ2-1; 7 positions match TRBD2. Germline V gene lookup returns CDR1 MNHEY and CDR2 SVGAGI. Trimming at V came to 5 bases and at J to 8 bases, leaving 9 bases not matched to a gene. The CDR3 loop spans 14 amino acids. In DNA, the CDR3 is TGTGCCAGCAGTCTAACGACTAGCACCCATGAGCAGTTCTTC. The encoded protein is CASSLTTSTHEQFF.

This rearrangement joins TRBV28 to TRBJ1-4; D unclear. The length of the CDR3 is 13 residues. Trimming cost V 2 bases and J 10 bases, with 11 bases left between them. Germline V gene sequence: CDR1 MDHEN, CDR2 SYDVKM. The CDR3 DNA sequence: TGTGCCAGCAGTTTAGAGCTACTTGGAAAACTGTTTTTT. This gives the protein CASSLELLGKLFF.

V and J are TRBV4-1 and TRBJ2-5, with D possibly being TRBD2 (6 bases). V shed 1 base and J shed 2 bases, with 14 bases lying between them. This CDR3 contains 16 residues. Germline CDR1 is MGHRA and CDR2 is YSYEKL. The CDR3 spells CASSQAVRLGQETQYF. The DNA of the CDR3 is TGCGCCAGCAGCCAAGCCGTCCGACTAGGACAAGAGACCCAGTACTTC.

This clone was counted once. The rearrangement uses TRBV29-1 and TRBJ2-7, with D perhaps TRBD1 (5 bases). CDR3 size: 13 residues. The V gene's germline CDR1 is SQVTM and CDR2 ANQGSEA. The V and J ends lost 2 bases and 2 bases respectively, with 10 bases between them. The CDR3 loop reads CSVESQGTYEQYF. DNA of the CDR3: TGCAGCGTTGAAAGCCAGGGAACCTACGAGCAGTACTTC.

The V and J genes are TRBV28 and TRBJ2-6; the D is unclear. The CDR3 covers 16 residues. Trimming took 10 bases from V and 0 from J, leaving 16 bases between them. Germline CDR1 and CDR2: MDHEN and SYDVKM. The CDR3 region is CATGEVPSSGANVLTF. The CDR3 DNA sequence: TGTGCCACCGGTGAGGTACCCTCCTCTGGGGCCAACGTCCTGACTTTC.

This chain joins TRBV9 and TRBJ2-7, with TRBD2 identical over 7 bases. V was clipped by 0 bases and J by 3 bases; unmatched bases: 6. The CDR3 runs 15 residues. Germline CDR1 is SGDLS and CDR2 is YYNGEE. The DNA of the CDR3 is TGTGCCAGCAGCGTAGAGGGACTACCGTACTACGAGCAGTACTTC. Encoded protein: CASSVEGLPYYEQYF.

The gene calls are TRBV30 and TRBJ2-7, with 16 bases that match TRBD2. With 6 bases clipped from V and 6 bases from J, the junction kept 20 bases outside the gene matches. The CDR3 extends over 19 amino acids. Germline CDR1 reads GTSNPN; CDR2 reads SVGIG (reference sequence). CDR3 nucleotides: TGTGCCTGCAAGGGACAGCCCGGGACTAGCGGGAGGGCCGGTTCCGAGCAGTACTTC. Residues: CACKGQPGTSGRAGSEQYF.

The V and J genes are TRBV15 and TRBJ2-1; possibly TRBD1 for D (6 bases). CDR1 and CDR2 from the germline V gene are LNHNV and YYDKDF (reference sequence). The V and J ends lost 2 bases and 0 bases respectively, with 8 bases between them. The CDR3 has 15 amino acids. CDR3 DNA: TGTGCCACCAGCAGAACAGGGAGCTCCTACAATGAGCAGTTCTTC. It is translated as CATSRTGSSYNEQFF.

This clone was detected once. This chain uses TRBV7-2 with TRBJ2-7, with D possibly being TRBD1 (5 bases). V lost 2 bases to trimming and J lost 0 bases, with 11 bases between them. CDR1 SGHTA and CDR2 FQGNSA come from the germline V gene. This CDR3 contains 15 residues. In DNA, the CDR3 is TGTGCCAGCAGCTTAACCCCCGACAGCTCCTACGAGCAGTACTTC. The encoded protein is CASSLTPDSSYEQYF. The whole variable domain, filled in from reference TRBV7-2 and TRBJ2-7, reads GAGVSQSPSNKVTEKGKDVELRCDPISGHTALYWYRQSLGQGLEFLIYFQGNSAPDKSGLPSDRFSAERTGGSVSTLTIQRTQQEDSAVYLCASSLTPDSSYEQYFGPGTRLTVT.

The CDR3 is CASSEAWGGLETSYEQYF. The CDR3 nucleotides are TGTGCCAGCAGTGAAGCGTGGGGGGGGCTAGAAACCTCCTACGAGCAGTACTTC. The rearrangement uses TRBV2 and TRBJ2-7; weak D call: TRBD2 (7 bases). Germline V lookup: CDR1 SNHLY, CDR2 FYNNEI. There are 18 residues in the CDR3. V dropped 0 bases and J dropped 0 bases, with 18 bases sitting between them.